This TCR beta chain is drawn from a study of chemoradiotherapy in HPV16-positive cancers. General study results and limits: Candidate HPV-specific clones and E7-related TCR motifs grew in tumor during treatment.

The CDR3 runs to 15 residues. Trimming left V 10 bases short and J 4 bases short, with 22 bases between. Germline V lookup: CDR1 LNHDA, CDR2 SQIVND (reference sequence). Only in-frame clones appear in the TCRdb table, and some are missing; sequencing was by immunoSEQ multiplex PCR. The sample yields around 4,500 clones, 86% seen once. Worth noting for this clone: Antigen: not known.

This clonotype originated in a human donor with HPV-associated anogenital cancer. V gene TRBV19 combines with J gene TRBJ1-1, with a weak D call TRBD1 (6 bases). The sequencing here drew on tumor tissue, taken from a patient who underwent chemoradiotherapy. CDR3 in amino acids: CAIIAGEGGGTEAFF. In DNA form, the CDR3 reads TGTGCCATCATCGCGGGGGAGGGGGGTGGCACTGAAGCTTTCTTT.